This TCR beta chain was obtained from a study of T cells in narcolepsy listed by TCRdb under 2018. At the level of the whole study: The study enrolled patients with narcolepsy type 1 or type 2 (NT1, NT2) together with healthy control donors. Autoreactive T cells targeting hypocretin neuron self-antigens (hypocretin, TRIB2) were sought in narcolepsy patients, and TCR Vbeta sequencing was used to track clonotypes in blood and CSF. Overall study outcomes, separate from this receptor: Numbers of sequenced blood memory CD4+ clonotypes were comparable, averaging approximately 42,000 in patients and 30,000 to 35,000 in controls. Autoreactive clonotypes were reported to be detected serially in the blood of the same patients and of different patients, but not in the blood of healthy controls. No sequences matching autoreactive T cell clones were contained in some blood memory CD4+ repertoires from patients and controls. Plots comparing CSF and blood CD4+ T cell clonotypes from the same patient highlighted HCRT-specific and TRIB2-specific autoreactive clonotypes.

The protocol used for the library was the immunoSEQ multiplex PCR assay. This is the immuneACCESS table as TCRdb keeps it, with only in-frame sequences that have V and J called. A part of the clones is gone; compared with another copy, unresolved V genes explain less than half, and the rest is unexplained. The sample contains about 30,000 clones, about 85% of them found a single time. Under 1.2% of the sample belongs to the ten largest clones. For TCR Vbeta sequencing, memory CD4+ T cells were sorted ex vivo from the peripheral blood of narcolepsy patients and healthy controls. There are 14 amino acids in the CDR3, from cysteine to phenylalanine inclusive. Only the CDR3 DNA is retained, 42 bases long and in frame from the first base. V gives up 8 bases and J gives up 6 bases, and the segment between their germline ends measures 17 bases. The germline V gene (reference sequence) supplies CDR1 SEHNR and CDR2 FQNEAQ.

As regards this clone: The antigen it binds to is not known. Base qualities are not provided; no much larger clone lies one nucleotide away.

This clonotype was sampled from a human donor with narcolepsy. Recombination linked TRBV7-9 to TRBJ1-5, with a tentative D gene TRBD1 over 6 matching bases. The sequencing input was CD45RA- memory CD4+ T cells from PBMCs. The sample's cell subset or site label, in plain terms: memory T cells sorted ex vivo from peripheral blood. The CDR3 in this case is CASASGGRGQPQHF. The DNA sequence is TGTGCCAGCGCTAGTGGGGGGCGAGGTCAGCCCCAGCATTTT.